Following are 17 T cell receptor beta chains from one sample sequenced in a study of CD8 T cells in ankylosing spondylitis. Broader study findings: Made up of 7 to 9 highly homologous variants, a TCR beta motif appeared characteristic of ankylosing spondylitis blood.

TCRdb processed the 5' RACE reads anew with MiXCR; each CDR3 protein has one entry. The data hold almost 400,000 distinct CDR3 sequences, with approximately 20% observed a single time. These TCRs are of unknown antigen specificity. The sequenced sample consisted of blood, either unsorted or a sorted T cell fraction (not recorded which). These receptors originate from a male donor with ankylosing spondylitis.

The gene calls are TRBV5-1 and TRBJ2-1, with D possibly matching TRBD1 (6 bases). Deletions cut 2 bases from V and 5 bases from J, with 17 bases between. This CDR3 is 16 amino acids long. Per the germline V gene, CDR1 is SGHRS and CDR2 is YFSETQ. The CDR3: CASSLPQGILNNEQFF. In nucleotides, the CDR3 is TGCGCCAGCAGCTTACCACAGGGTATTTTGAACAATGAGCAGTTCTTC. Full variable domain (missing parts from reference TRBV5-1 and TRBJ2-1): KAGVTQTPRYLIKTRGQQVTLSCSPISGHRSVSWYQQTPGQGLQFLFEYFSETQRNKGNFPGRFSGRQFSNSRSEMNVSTLELGDSALYLCASSLPQGILNNEQFFGPGTRLTVL.

This clonotype appeared a few times. The chain recombines TRBV20-1 with TRBJ1-4; possible D gene TRBD1, 6 bases. V was shortened by 1 base and J by 6 bases, with 15 bases between the two germline ends. In germline, CDR1 is DFQATT, CDR2 SNEGSKA (reference sequence). CDR3 length: 15 amino acids. The chain's CDR3 is CSARGVQGRDEKLFF. In DNA, the CDR3 is TGCAGTGCTAGAGGGGTTCAGGGGCGAGATGAAAAACTGTTTTTT.

The chain joins TRBV6-2 or TRBV6-3 to TRBJ2-1, with no clear D. The CDR3 is made up of 11 amino acids. Germline CDR1 and CDR2: MNHEY and SVGEGT. V shed 5 bases and J shed 15 bases, with 14 bases lying between them. For the CDR3, the DNA is TGTGCCAGCAGTGACCTAGAATTTCCGTTCTTC. Amino acids: CASSDLEFPFF.

This clonotype was detected a few times. The chain carries TRBV5-1 and TRBJ2-3, with 7 bases identical to TRBD2. Germline CDR1 is SGHRS and CDR2 is YFSETQ. The V gene end was trimmed by 4 bases and the J gene end by 0 bases; junction bases not matched to a gene: 8. There are 16 residues in the CDR3. CDR3 loop: CASSPFRLASTDTQYF. The CDR3 DNA reads as TGCGCCAGCAGCCCCTTCCGACTAGCTAGCACAGATACGCAGTATTTT.

This clonotype turned up a few times. The chain links TRBV20-1 to TRBJ2-2; D may be TRBD1 or TRBD2 (5 bases each). The CDR3 contains 14 residues. With 6 bases removed from V and 4 bases from J, the gap between germline ends came to 15 bases. Germline V gives CDR1 DFQATT, CDR2 SNEGSKA (reference sequence). The CDR3 region has the DNA TGCAGTGCCCGGGGACCTGTGGGCACCGGGGAGCTGTTTTTT. Translated, it gives CSARGPVGTGELFF.

The V and J genes are TRBV9 and TRBJ1-2; D possibly corresponds to TRBD1 (6 bases). The CDR3 sequence is 15 residues long. Trimming removed 4 bases from V and 0 bases from J, with 13 bases in between. The V gene's germline CDR1 is SGDLS and CDR2 YYNGEE. The CDR3: CASSWRGGPNYGYTF. CDR3 DNA: TGTGCCAGCAGCTGGAGGGGGGGCCCTAACTATGGCTACACCTTC.

This clonotype turned up a few times. A read error may account for a junction end that differs from germline. V usage is TRBV10-3 and J usage is TRBJ2-7; D assignment may be TRBD1 or TRBD2 (5 bases each). The germline gives CDR1 ENHRY, CDR2 SYGVKD. The CDR3 sequence is 12 residues long. CDR3 coding DNA: TGTGCCATCAGCGGGACCTCCAACGAGCAGTACTTC. As protein: CAISGTSNEQYF.

The V call is TRBV20-1, the J call TRBJ2-2; D possibly corresponds to TRBD1 (6 bases). Germline V gives CDR1 DFQATT, CDR2 SNEGSKA (reference sequence). The V gene lost 0 bases and the J gene lost 1 base, with 9 bases spanning the gap. This CDR3 has 15 amino acids. The CDR3: CSAREGHQNTGELFF. The CDR3 nucleotides read TGCAGTGCTAGAGAGGGACACCAGAACACCGGGGAGCTGTTTTTT.

This chain links TRBV20-1 with TRBJ2-1; the match to TRBD2 covers 9 bases. The CDR3 covers 13 residues. Trimming took 6 bases from V and 5 from J; bases not matched to a gene: 5. Germline V gene lookup returns CDR1 DFQATT and CDR2 SNEGSKA (reference sequence). This chain's CDR3 is CSAESGRNNEQFF. The DNA for the CDR3 is TGCAGTGCAGAGAGCGGGAGGAACAATGAGCAGTTCTTC.

This sequence joins TRBV7-9 and TRBJ1-1; 11 nucleotides align to TRBD1. The junction had 4 bases not matched to a gene; V was cut back by 5 bases and J by 5 bases. The germline V gene encodes CDR1 SEHNR and CDR2 FQNEAQ (reference sequence). This CDR3 is 14 amino acids long. CDR3 region: CASSGQGARTEAFF. As DNA, the CDR3 is TGTGCCAGCAGCGGACAGGGGGCAAGGACTGAAGCTTTCTTT.

This CDR3 is CASSQNPSGTDTQYF. The CDR3 DNA reads as TGTGCCAGCAGCCAAAACCCTAGCGGCACAGATACGCAGTATTTT. The genes are TRBV7-3 and TRBJ2-3; D is possibly TRBD2 (6 bases). In germline, CDR1 is SGHTA, CDR2 FQGTGA. V was trimmed by 5 bases and J by 1 base, leaving 13 bases between them. CDR3 length equals 15 residues.

The sample holds a few counts of this clonotype. The rearrangement uses TRBV28 and TRBJ2-1, with D possibly matching TRBD2 (5 bases). CDR1 and CDR2 (germline): MDHEN, SYDVKM. V gave up 3 bases and J gave up 0 bases, with 15 bases separating them. The CDR3 runs 17 residues. CDR3 coding DNA: TGTGCCAGCAGTTTGCCCCCCGGCGGGCGCTCCTACAATGAGCAGTTCTTC. This sequence encodes CASSLPPGGRSYNEQFF.

This chain uses TRBV2 with TRBJ2-3; 10 bases match TRBD2. This CDR3 has 15 residues. V trimming: 4 bases; J trimming: 2 bases; junction bases outside the gene matches: 3. The germline gives CDR1 SNHLY, CDR2 FYNNEI. CDR3 bases: TGTGCCAGCAGTGGGCTAGCGGGAGTCACAGATACGCAGTATTTT. Residues: CASSGLAGVTDTQYF.

CDR3 sequence reads: CSVYRKDTEAFF. CDR3 coding DNA: TGCAGCGTCTATAGGAAGGACACTGAAGCTTTCTTT. The chain recombines TRBV29-1 with TRBJ1-1; unclear D gene. Germline CDR1 reads SQVTM; CDR2 reads ANQGSEA. This CDR3 has 12 amino acids. V shed 6 bases and J shed 3 bases, with 11 bases lying between them.

This clonotype showed up just a few times. V gene TRBV2 combines with J gene TRBJ2-3, with 8 positions matching TRBD2. J was trimmed by 0 bases and V by 0 bases; bases with no gene match: 5. The CDR3 sequence is 17 residues long. Germline assignment: CDR1 SNHLY and CDR2 FYNNEI. The CDR3 DNA sequence: TGTGCCAGCAGTGAAGCCCTAGCGGGCGATAGCACAGATACGCAGTATTTT. Its translation is CASSEALAGDSTDTQYF. The full variable domain, with the rest looked up from reference TRBV2 and TRBJ2-3, is EPEVTQTPSHQVTQMGQEVILRCVPISNHLYFYWYRQILGQKVEFLVSFYNNEISEKSEIFDDQFSVERPDGSNFTLKIRSTKLEDSAMYFCASSEALAGDSTDTQYFGPGTRLTVL.

The chain couples TRBV20-1 to TRBJ2-7; no clear D. The CDR3 runs 10 residues. In germline, CDR1 is DFQATT, CDR2 SNEGSKA (reference sequence). The V end was cut by 5 bases, the J end by 4 bases, with 6 bases between. In DNA, the CDR3 is TGCAGTGCTTGGCGGTACGAGCAGTACTTC. Translated, it gives CSAWRYEQYF.

This clonotype was counted ten times or more. This sequence joins TRBV5-1 and TRBJ2-3; no clear D. Trimming stripped 3 bases from V and 1 base from J, with 12 bases between. Germline-derived CDR1 and CDR2 are SGHRS and YFSETQ. CDR3 length equals 15 residues. CDR3 loop: CASSSPFIGTDTQYF. Here the CDR3 DNA reads TGCGCCAGCAGCTCCCCTTTTATCGGCACAGATACGCAGTATTTT.